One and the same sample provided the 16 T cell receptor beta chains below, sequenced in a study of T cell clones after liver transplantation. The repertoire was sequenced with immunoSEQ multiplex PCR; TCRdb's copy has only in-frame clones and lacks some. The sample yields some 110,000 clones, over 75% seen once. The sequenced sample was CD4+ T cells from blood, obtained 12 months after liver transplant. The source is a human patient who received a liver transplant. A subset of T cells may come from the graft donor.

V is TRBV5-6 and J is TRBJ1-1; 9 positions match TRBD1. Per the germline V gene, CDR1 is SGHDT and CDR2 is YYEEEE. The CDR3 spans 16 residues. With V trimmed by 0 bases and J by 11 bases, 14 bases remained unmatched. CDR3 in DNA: TGTGCCAGCAGCTTGGGATTTACACAGGGGGCCTCGATGGCTTTCTTT. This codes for CASSLGFTQGASMAFF.

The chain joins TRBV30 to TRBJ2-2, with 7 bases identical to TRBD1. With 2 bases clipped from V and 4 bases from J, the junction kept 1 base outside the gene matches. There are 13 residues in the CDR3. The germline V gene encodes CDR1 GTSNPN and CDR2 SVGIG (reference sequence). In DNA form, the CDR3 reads TGTGCCTGGAGTACAGGGGTCACCGGGGAGCTGTTTTTT. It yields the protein CAWSTGVTGELFF.

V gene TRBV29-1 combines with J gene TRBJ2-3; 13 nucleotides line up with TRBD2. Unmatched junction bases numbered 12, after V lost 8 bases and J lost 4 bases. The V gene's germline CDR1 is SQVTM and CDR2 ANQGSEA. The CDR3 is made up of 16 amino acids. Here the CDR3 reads CSSWTSGRGGADTQYF. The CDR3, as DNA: TGCAGCTCCTGGACTAGCGGGAGAGGGGGTGCAGATACGCAGTATTTT.

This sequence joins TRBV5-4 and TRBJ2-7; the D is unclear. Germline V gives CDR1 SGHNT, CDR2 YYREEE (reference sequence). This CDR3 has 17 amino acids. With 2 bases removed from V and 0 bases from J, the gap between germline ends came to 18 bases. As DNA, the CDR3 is TGTGCCAGCAGCTTTCGGCCCGAGACGGTGAACTCCTACGAGCAGTACTTC. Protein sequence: CASSFRPETVNSYEQYF.

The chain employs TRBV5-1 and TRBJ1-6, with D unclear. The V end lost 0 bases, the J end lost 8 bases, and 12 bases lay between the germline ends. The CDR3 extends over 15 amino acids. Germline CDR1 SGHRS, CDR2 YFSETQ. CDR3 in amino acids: CASSLAWEADSPLHF. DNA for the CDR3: TGCGCCAGCAGCTTGGCCTGGGAAGCGGATTCACCCCTCCACTTT.

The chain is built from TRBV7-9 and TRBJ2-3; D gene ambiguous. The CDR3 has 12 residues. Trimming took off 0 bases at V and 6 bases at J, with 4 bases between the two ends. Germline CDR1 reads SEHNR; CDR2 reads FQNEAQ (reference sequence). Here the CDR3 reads CASSLAPDTQYF. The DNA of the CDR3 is TGTGCCAGCAGCTTAGCGCCGGATACGCAGTATTTT.

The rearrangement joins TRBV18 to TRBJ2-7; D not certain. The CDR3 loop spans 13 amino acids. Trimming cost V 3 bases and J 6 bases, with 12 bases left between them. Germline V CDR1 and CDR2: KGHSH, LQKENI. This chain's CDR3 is CASSPGRTGEQYF. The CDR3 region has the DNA TGTGCCAGCTCACCGGGCAGGACGGGCGAGCAGTACTTC.

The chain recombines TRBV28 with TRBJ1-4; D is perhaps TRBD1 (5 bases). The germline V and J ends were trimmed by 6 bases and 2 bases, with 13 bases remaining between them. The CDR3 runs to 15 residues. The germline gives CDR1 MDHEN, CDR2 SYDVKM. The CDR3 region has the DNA TGTGCCAGCAGCCGTTTTGGGGCCACTAATGAAAAACTGTTTTTT. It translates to CASSRFGATNEKLFF. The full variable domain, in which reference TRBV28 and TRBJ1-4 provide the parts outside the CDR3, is DVKVTQSSRYLVKRTGEKVFLECVQDMDHENMFWYRQDPGLGLRLIYFSYDVKMKEKGDIPEGYSVSREKKERFSLILESASTNQTSMYLCASSRFGATNEKLFFGSGTQLSVL.

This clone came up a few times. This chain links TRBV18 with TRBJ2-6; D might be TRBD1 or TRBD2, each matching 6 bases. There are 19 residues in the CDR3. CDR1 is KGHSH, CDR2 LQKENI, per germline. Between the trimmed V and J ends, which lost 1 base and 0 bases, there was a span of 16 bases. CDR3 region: CASSPRMTGGDSGANVLTF. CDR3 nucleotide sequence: TGTGCCAGCTCACCACGGATGACAGGAGGGGACTCTGGGGCCAACGTCCTGACTTTC.

The CDR3 DNA sequence: TGCGCCAGCAGCCACCAACAGGGTCTCGGGAACTATGGCTACACCTTC. Its protein is CASSHQQGLGNYGYTF. The chain has TRBV4-1 and TRBJ1-2; tentatively, D is TRBD1 (6 bases). V was cut by 3 bases and J by 2 bases, with 16 bases left in between. This CDR3 comprises 16 residues. CDR1 and CDR2 (germline): MGHRA, YSYEKL.

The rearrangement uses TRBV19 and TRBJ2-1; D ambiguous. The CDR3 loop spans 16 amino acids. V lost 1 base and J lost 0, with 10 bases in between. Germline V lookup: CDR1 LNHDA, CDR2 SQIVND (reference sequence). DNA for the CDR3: TGTGCCAGTAGTATAGTTGCCCCCAGCTCCTACAATGAGCAGTTCTTC. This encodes CASSIVAPSSYNEQFF.

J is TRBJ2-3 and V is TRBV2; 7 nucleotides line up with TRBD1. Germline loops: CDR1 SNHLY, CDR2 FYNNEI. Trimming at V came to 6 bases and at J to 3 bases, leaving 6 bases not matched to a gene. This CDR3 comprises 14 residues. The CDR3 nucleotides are TGTGCCAGCAGCCAGGGGGTGCGGACAGATACGCAGTATTTT. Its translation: CASSQGVRTDTQYF.

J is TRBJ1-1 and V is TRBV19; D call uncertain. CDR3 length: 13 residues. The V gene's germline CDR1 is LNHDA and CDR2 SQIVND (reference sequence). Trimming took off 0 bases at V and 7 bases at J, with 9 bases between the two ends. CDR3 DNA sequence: TGTGCCAGTAGTATAGATCCATCCGGTGAAGCTTTCTTT. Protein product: CASSIDPSGEAFF.

CDR3 DNA: TGTGCCAGCAGGGCTTTTAGTCCAGCCAATCAGCCCCAGCATTTT. Translated, it gives CASRAFSPANQPQHF. The chain couples TRBV28 to TRBJ1-5; no definite D call. CDR1 and CDR2 from the germline V gene are MDHEN and SYDVKM. CDR3 size: 15 residues. Trimming removed 6 bases at V and 3 bases at J, with 15 bases between.

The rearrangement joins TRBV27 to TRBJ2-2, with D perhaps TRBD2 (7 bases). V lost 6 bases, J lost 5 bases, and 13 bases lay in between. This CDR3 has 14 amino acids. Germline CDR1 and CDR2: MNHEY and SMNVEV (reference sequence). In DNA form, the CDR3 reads TGTGCCAGCAGCTGGGGGCGGGAGACCGGGGAGCTGTTTTTT. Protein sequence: CASSWGRETGELFF.

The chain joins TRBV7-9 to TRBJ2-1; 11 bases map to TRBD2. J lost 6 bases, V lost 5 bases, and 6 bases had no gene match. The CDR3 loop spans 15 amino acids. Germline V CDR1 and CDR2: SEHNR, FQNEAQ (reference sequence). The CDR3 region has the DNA TGTGCCAGCAGCATTAGCGGGAGGGTCGGCAATGAGCAGTTCTTC. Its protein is CASSISGRVGNEQFF.